This TCR beta chain was retrieved from a study of T cell responses to AZD1222 COVID-19 vaccine. Overall study results and limits: It was only after the peak T cell response that any repertoires were sampled.

Of note for this clone: Its target is not known.

Sequencing used immunoSEQ multiplex PCR; TCRdb keeps in-frame clones, though not all of them. There are 90,000 to 150,000 clones in the sample; 70% to 90% occur only once, and about 2.4% lies in the top ten. Germline V gene lookup returns CDR1 KGHSH and CDR2 LQKENI. This CDR3 is built from 13 residues. V shed 3 bases, J shed 6 bases, and the junction held 3 bases outside the gene matches. V gene TRBV18 combines with J gene TRBJ2-7; TRBD1 aligns across 9 bases. The receptor was derived from an adult in good health. Sequenced material: peripheral blood, taken on day 0 of AZD1222 vaccination. The CDR3 DNA reads TGTGCCAGCTCACCGGGACAGGGCCTCGAGCAGTACTTC. Translated: CASSPGQGLEQYF. The whole variable domain, filled in from reference TRBV18 and TRBJ2-7, reads NAGVMQNPRHLVRRRGQEARLRCSPMKGHSHVYWYRQLPEEGLKFMVYLQKENIIDESGMPKERFSAEFPKEGPSILRIQQVVRGDSAAYFCASSPGQGLEQYFGPGTRLTVT.